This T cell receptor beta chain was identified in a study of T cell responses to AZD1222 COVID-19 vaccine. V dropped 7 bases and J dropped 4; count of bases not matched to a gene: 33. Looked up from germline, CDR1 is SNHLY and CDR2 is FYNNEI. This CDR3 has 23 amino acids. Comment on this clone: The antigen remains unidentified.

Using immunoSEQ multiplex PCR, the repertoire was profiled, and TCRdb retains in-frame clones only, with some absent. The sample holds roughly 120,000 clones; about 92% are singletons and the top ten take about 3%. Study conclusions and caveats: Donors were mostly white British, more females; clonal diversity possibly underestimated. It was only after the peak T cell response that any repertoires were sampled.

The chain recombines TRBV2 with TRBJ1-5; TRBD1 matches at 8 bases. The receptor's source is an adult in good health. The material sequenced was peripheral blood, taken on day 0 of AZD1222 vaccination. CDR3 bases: TGTGCCAGCAAAGAGTCCCGACAGGGGAGAGTATGGGGACAGGCTCGAACTAATCAGCCCCAGCATTTT. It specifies CASKESRQGRVWGQARTNQPQHF.